This is a list of T cell receptor beta chains from one sample in a study of blood T cell repertoires in COVID-19. Generated by immunoSEQ multiplex PCR, the TCRdb table keeps only in-frame clones and is missing some. The repertoire holds under 95,000 clones, over 80% seen once, with under 35% in the top ten. The sequenced material came from peripheral blood. Every receptor here comes from a woman aged 80 or over with active or convalescent COVID-19. Both conserved end residues are part of each CDR3. Fields, in order: V gene, J gene, clone size, D gene, CDR3 protein, CDR3 DNA. The D gene is left open where the match is weak. The size field is filled for only some rows; it gives once, few, many or a size class.

TRBV10-2	TRBJ2-3	-	TRBD2	CASSESWGLAGITDTQYF	TGCGCCAGCAGTGAGTCTTGGGGACTAGCGGGGATCACAGATACGCAGTATTTT
TRBV21-1	TRBJ1-3	-	-	CASSNRTRESSGNTIYF	TGTGCCAGCAGCAATAGGACCAGGGAATCCTCTGGAAACACCATATATTTT
TRBV6-5	TRBJ1-2	-	-	CASSYQSAGGYTF	TGTGCCAGCAGTTACCAGTCAGCGGGGGGCTACACCTTC
TRBV19	TRBJ2-3	-	TRBD1	CASSRGSTQYF	TGTGCCAGTAGCAGGGGGTCTACGCAGTATTTT
TRBV4-1	TRBJ2-3	-	TRBD2	CASSTTGTSGSDTQYF	TGCGCCAGCAGCACGACCGGGACTAGCGGTAGTGATACGCAGTATTTT
TRBV7-9	TRBJ1-2	-	TRBD1	CASSHTQGANGYTF	TGTGCCAGCAGCCACACACAGGGGGCTAATGGCTACACCTTC
TRBV7-2	TRBJ1-5	-	-	CASSLGRDQPQHF	TGTGCCAGCAGCTTAGGTCGCGATCAGCCCCAGCATTTT
TRBV4-1	TRBJ2-5	-	-	CASSPRLQGETQYF	TGCGCCAGCAGCCCAAGGTTACAGGGAGAGACCCAGTACTTC
TRBV13	TRBJ2-5	-	TRBD2	CASRRLAGFQETQYF	TGTGCCAGCAGGCGACTAGCGGGGTTCCAAGAGACCCAGTACTTC
TRBV10-1	TRBJ1-4	-	-	CASSEIGGERANEKLFF	TGCGCCAGCAGTGAGATTGGAGGGGAGAGGGCTAATGAAAAACTGTTTTTT
TRBV19	TRBJ2-6	-	TRBD1	CASSIKGTGGSGANVLTF	TGTGCCAGTAGTATAAAAGGGACAGGGGGCTCTGGGGCCAACGTCCTGACTTTC
TRBV28	TRBJ1-5	-	TRBD1	CASTLEGLGQSYQPQHF	TGTGCCAGCACCTTGGAGGGGTTGGGACAGTCATATCAGCCCCAGCATTTT
TRBV2	TRBJ2-7	-	TRBD2	CASVTSGRIYEQYF	TGTGCCAGCGTCACTAGCGGGAGAATTTACGAGCAGTACTTC
TRBV2	TRBJ2-5	-	TRBD1	CASSSGQGFGTETQYF	TGTGCCAGCAGCTCCGGACAGGGGTTTGGAACAGAGACCCAGTACTTC
TRBV5-4	TRBJ2-7	-	-	CASSLEQAGVGYEQYF	TGTGCCAGCAGCTTGGAACAGGCCGGAGTGGGCTACGAGCAGTACTTC
TRBV19	TRBJ1-3	-	-	CASGDRTGNTIYF	TGTGCCAGCGGCGACAGGACTGGAAACACCATATATTTT
TRBV29-1	TRBJ2-7	-	TRBD2	CSIYGASGTYEQYF	TGCAGCATTTACGGGGCTAGCGGAACCTACGAGCAGTACTTC
TRBV12-3/TRBV12-4	TRBJ2-1	-	-	CASRQLDNEQFF	TGTGCCAGCAGGCAGCTAGACAATGAGCAGTTCTTC
TRBV30	TRBJ2-7	-	-	CAWSVPGLYEQYF	TGTGCCTGGAGTGTACCTGGCTTATACGAGCAGTACTTC
TRBV6-5	TRBJ2-5	-	TRBD1	CASRRQGRLQETQYF	TGTGCCAGCAGGAGACAGGGTAGGCTCCAAGAGACCCAGTACTTC
TRBV10-2	TRBJ2-3	-	TRBD2	CASTLAGEYGTQYF	TGCGCCAGCACGCTAGCGGGAGAGTATGGTACGCAGTATTTT
TRBV2	TRBJ2-5	-	TRBD2	CASRETSGQETQYF	TGTGCCAGCAGAGAGACTAGCGGCCAAGAGACCCAGTACTTC
TRBV18	TRBJ1-6	-	TRBD1	CASSPGQGASPLHF	TGTGCCAGCTCACCGGGACAGGGGGCTTCACCCCTCCACTTT
TRBV7-9	TRBJ2-7	-	TRBD2	CASSLDLAVHEQYF	TGTGCCAGCAGCTTAGATCTAGCGGTCCACGAGCAGTACTTC
TRBV7-3	TRBJ1-2	few	TRBD1	CASRFGPGTVYGYTF	TGTGCCAGCAGGTTCGGACCTGGGACAGTCTATGGCTACACCTTC
TRBV20-1	TRBJ2-5	few	TRBD1	CSASRGRETQYF	TGCAGTGCTAGTAGGGGGCGGGAGACCCAGTACTTC
TRBV5-4	TRBJ2-3	-	TRBD1	CASSLGTGFRTDTQYF	TGTGCCAGCAGCTTGGGGACAGGTTTTCGCACAGATACGCAGTATTTT
TRBV2	TRBJ1-6	few	-	CASRGQGPYNSPLHF	TGTGCCAGCAGAGGACAAGGCCCGTATAATTCACCCCTCCACTTT
TRBV18	TRBJ1-1	-	TRBD1	CASSPTRGRIEAFF	TGTGCCAGCTCGCCCACCAGGGGGCGCATTGAAGCTTTCTTT